This T cell receptor (beta chain) came from a study of control samples from healthy donors and cancer patients. Sequenced by immunoSEQ multiplex PCR; TCRdb stores in-frame clones only, minus some. The sample includes over 150,000 clones, over 85% of them seen just once. Unmatched junction bases numbered 6, after V lost 5 bases and J lost 2 bases. This CDR3 has 15 amino acids. Germline V lookup: CDR1 LNHNV, CDR2 YYDKDF (reference sequence). V usage is TRBV15 and J usage is TRBJ1-2, with 9 bases aligning to TRBD1. The sequenced sample consisted of blood. This sequence was found in a man aged 40-49 years in good health. This chain's CDR3 is CATSARDRENYGYTF. Written as DNA, the CDR3 is TGTGCCACCAGCGCACGGGACAGGGAAAACTATGGCTACACCTTC.